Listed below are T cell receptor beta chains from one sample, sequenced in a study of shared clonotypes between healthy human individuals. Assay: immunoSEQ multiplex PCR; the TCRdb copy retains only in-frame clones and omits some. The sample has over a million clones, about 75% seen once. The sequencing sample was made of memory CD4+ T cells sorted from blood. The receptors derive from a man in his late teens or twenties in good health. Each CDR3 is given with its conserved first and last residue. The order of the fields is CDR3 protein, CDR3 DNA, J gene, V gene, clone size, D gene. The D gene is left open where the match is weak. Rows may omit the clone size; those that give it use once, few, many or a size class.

CDR3 protein: CASSLGTPTFQETQYF
CDR3 DNA: TGCGCCAGCAGCCTGGGGACACCGACCTTCCAAGAGACCCAGTACTTC
J gene: TRBJ2-5
V gene: TRBV5-1
clone size: .
D gene: .

CDR3 protein: CASSWERSTEAFF
CDR3 DNA: TGTGCCAGCAGTTGGGAGAGGAGCACTGAAGCTTTCTTT
J gene: TRBJ1-1
V gene: TRBV6-6
clone size: .
D gene: .

CDR3 protein: CASSFMGARGPGELFF
CDR3 DNA: TGTGCCAGCAGCTTTATGGGAGCAAGGGGACCCGGGGAGCTGTTTTTT
J gene: TRBJ2-2
V gene: TRBV5-4
clone size: .
D gene: .

CDR3 protein: CASSYARAGANVLTF
CDR3 DNA: TGTGCCAGCAGTTACGCCCGGGCTGGGGCCAACGTCCTGACTTTC
J gene: TRBJ2-6
V gene: TRBV6-5
clone size: .
D gene: .

CDR3 protein: CASSLRQGGNYGYTF
CDR3 DNA: TGTGCCAGTAGTCTCCGACAGGGAGGTAACTATGGCTACACCTTC
J gene: TRBJ1-2
V gene: TRBV19
clone size: .
D gene: TRBD1

CDR3 protein: CASSLLLAANEKLFF
CDR3 DNA: TGTGCCAGCAGCTTGTTATTAGCTGCTAATGAAAAACTGTTTTTT
J gene: TRBJ1-4
V gene: TRBV5-8
clone size: .
D gene: .

CDR3 protein: CAWGDGYNEQFF
CDR3 DNA: TGCGCCTGGGGGGACGGATACAATGAGCAGTTCTTC
J gene: TRBJ2-1
V gene: TRBV5-1
clone size: .
D gene: .

CDR3 protein: CATHSWGRARHEQFF
CDR3 DNA: TGTGCCACCCACTCCTGGGGGAGGGCCCGACATGAGCAGTTCTTC
J gene: TRBJ2-1
V gene: TRBV30
clone size: .
D gene: TRBD2

CDR3 protein: CASRATGGNEQFF
CDR3 DNA: TGTGCCAGCAGAGCTACAGGGGGCAATGAGCAGTTCTTC
J gene: TRBJ2-1
V gene: TRBV9
clone size: .
D gene: TRBD1

CDR3 protein: CATSRDGDSTDTQYF
CDR3 DNA: TGTGCCACCAGCAGAGATGGGGACAGCACAGATACGCAGTATTTT
J gene: TRBJ2-3
V gene: TRBV15
clone size: .
D gene: .

CDR3 protein: CASSDPGPITEAFF
CDR3 DNA: TGTGCCAGCAGTGATCCAGGGCCTATCACTGAAGCTTTCTTT
J gene: TRBJ1-1
V gene: TRBV25-1
clone size: .
D gene: .

CDR3 protein: CASSGTDRASQETQYF
CDR3 DNA: TGTGCCAGCAGCGGTACGGACAGGGCCTCCCAAGAGACCCAGTACTTC
J gene: TRBJ2-5
V gene: TRBV9
clone size: .
D gene: TRBD1

CDR3 protein: CASSPGTRSQETQYF
CDR3 DNA: TGTGCCAGCAGCCCAGGGACTAGATCCCAAGAGACCCAGTACTTC
J gene: TRBJ2-5
V gene: TRBV6-6
clone size: .
D gene: TRBD2

CDR3 protein: CASSLDTSYEQYF
CDR3 DNA: TGTGCCAGCAGTCTGGACACCTCCTACGAGCAGTACTTC
J gene: TRBJ2-7
V gene: TRBV5-4
clone size: .
D gene: .

CDR3 protein: CASSSQGQSSYEQYF
CDR3 DNA: TGTGCCAGCAGCTCGCAGGGACAGTCCTCCTACGAGCAGTACTTC
J gene: TRBJ2-7
V gene: TRBV5-5
clone size: .
D gene: TRBD1

CDR3 protein: CASTGRRGQPQHF
CDR3 DNA: TGTGCCAGCACAGGTCGGAGGGGACAGCCCCAGCATTTT
J gene: TRBJ1-5
V gene: TRBV21-1
clone size: .
D gene: .

CDR3 protein: CASSSVGKVRF
CDR3 DNA: TGTGCCAGCAGCTCTGTCGGGAAGGTGCGCTTT
J gene: TRBJ1-6
V gene: TRBV7-6
clone size: .
D gene: .

CDR3 protein: CASSPPGGYQETQYF
CDR3 DNA: TGTGCCAGCTCACCACCGGGGGGCTACCAAGAGACCCAGTACTTC
J gene: TRBJ2-5
V gene: TRBV18
clone size: few
D gene: .

CDR3 protein: CASSLVTGGLDYGYTF
CDR3 DNA: TGTGCCAGCAGCTTGGTGACAGGGGGATTGGACTATGGCTACACCTTC
J gene: TRBJ1-2
V gene: TRBV5-8
clone size: .
D gene: TRBD1

CDR3 protein: CATRVPSSYEQYF
CDR3 DNA: TGTGCCACCAGGGTCCCTAGCTCCTACGAGCAGTACTTC
J gene: TRBJ2-7
V gene: TRBV6-1
clone size: .
D gene: .

CDR3 protein: CSVEDNNEQFF
CDR3 DNA: TGCAGCGTTGAAGACAATAATGAGCAGTTCTTC
J gene: TRBJ2-1
V gene: TRBV29-1
clone size: .
D gene: .

CDR3 protein: CASSRLSGTSGYNEQFF
CDR3 DNA: TGTGCCAGCAGCCGACTATCCGGGACTAGCGGTTACAATGAGCAGTTCTTC
J gene: TRBJ2-1
V gene: TRBV7-2
clone size: once
D gene: TRBD2

CDR3 protein: CSVERGVGETQYF
CDR3 DNA: TGCAGCGTTGAGCGGGGGGTTGGAGAGACCCAGTACTTC
J gene: TRBJ2-5
V gene: TRBV29-1
clone size: .
D gene: TRBD2

CDR3 protein: CASSLDGARAEKLFF
CDR3 DNA: TGTGCCAGCAGCTTAGATGGGGCGAGGGCTGAAAAACTGTTTTTT
J gene: TRBJ1-4
V gene: TRBV7-2
clone size: .
D gene: .

CDR3 protein: CASSGTGGEQYF
CDR3 DNA: TGTGCCAGCAGTGGTACGGGGGGGGAGCAGTACTTC
J gene: TRBJ2-7
V gene: TRBV6-1
clone size: .
D gene: TRBD2

CDR3 protein: CASSVWTAPDEQYF
CDR3 DNA: TGTGCCAGCAGTGTATGGACAGCCCCGGACGAGCAGTACTTC
J gene: TRBJ2-7
V gene: TRBV2
clone size: .
D gene: .

CDR3 protein: CASSSGLADIPPQYF
CDR3 DNA: TGTGCCAGCAGCTCGGGACTAGCGGATATACCTCCGCAGTACTTC
J gene: TRBJ2-7
V gene: TRBV5-6
clone size: .
D gene: TRBD2

CDR3 protein: CASTGQGGNYGYTF
CDR3 DNA: TGTGCCAGCACCGGACAGGGAGGGAACTATGGCTACACCTTC
J gene: TRBJ1-2
V gene: TRBV2
clone size: few
D gene: TRBD1

CDR3 protein: CASSETGNRIGELFF
CDR3 DNA: TGTGCCAGCAGTGAAACAGGGAATCGTATCGGGGAGCTGTTTTTT
J gene: TRBJ2-2
V gene: TRBV2
clone size: .
D gene: .

CDR3 protein: CSVWTSGGYNEQFF
CDR3 DNA: TGCAGCGTTTGGACTAGCGGGGGCTACAATGAGCAGTTCTTC
J gene: TRBJ2-1
V gene: TRBV29-1
clone size: .
D gene: TRBD2

CDR3 protein: CASSERPRLQETQYF
CDR3 DNA: TGCGCCAGCAGCGAACGACCCCGCCTACAAGAGACCCAGTACTTC
J gene: TRBJ2-5
V gene: TRBV5-1
clone size: .
D gene: .

CDR3 protein: CASSMDGVYEQYF
CDR3 DNA: TGTGCCAGCAGCATGGACGGCGTCTACGAGCAGTACTTC
J gene: TRBJ2-7
V gene: TRBV5-4
clone size: many
D gene: .

CDR3 protein: CASSLEGVGDEQFF
CDR3 DNA: TGCGCCAGCAGCTTGGAGGGGGTAGGCGATGAGCAGTTCTTC
J gene: TRBJ2-1
V gene: TRBV5-1
clone size: .
D gene: .

CDR3 protein: CASSNSPGRDSGYTF
CDR3 DNA: TGCGCCAGCAGCAATTCCCCGGGACGGGATTCAGGCTACACCTTC
J gene: TRBJ1-2
V gene: TRBV5-1
clone size: .
D gene: .

CDR3 protein: CAIGTGGFAPQHF
CDR3 DNA: TGTGCCATTGGGACAGGGGGTTTTGCGCCCCAGCATTTT
J gene: TRBJ1-5
V gene: TRBV19
clone size: .
D gene: TRBD1

CDR3 protein: CASMNLNTEAFF
CDR3 DNA: TGTGCCAGCATGAATTTGAACACTGAAGCTTTCTTT
J gene: TRBJ1-1
V gene: TRBV5-6
clone size: .
D gene: .

CDR3 protein: CASSIEGDQPQHF
CDR3 DNA: TGTGCCAGCAGCATCGAGGGTGATCAGCCCCAGCATTTT
J gene: TRBJ1-5
V gene: TRBV7-9
clone size: .
D gene: .

CDR3 protein: CASSSGRGGGGTDTQYF
CDR3 DNA: TGTGCCAGCAGCTCCGGTAGGGGGGGAGGTGGAACAGATACGCAGTATTTT
J gene: TRBJ2-3
V gene: TRBV7-9
clone size: .
D gene: .

CDR3 protein: CASSVSRGANEKLFF
CDR3 DNA: TGTGCCAGCAGTGTCTCGAGGGGTGCTAATGAAAAACTGTTTTTT
J gene: TRBJ1-4
V gene: TRBV6-1
clone size: .
D gene: .

CDR3 protein: CATHLPGPLYEQYF
CDR3 DNA: TGTGCCACCCATTTACCGGGACCACTCTACGAGCAGTACTTC
J gene: TRBJ2-7
V gene: TRBV6-1
clone size: few
D gene: .

CDR3 protein: CASSPGHSGNTIYF
CDR3 DNA: TGCGCCAGCAGTCCCGGGCACTCTGGAAACACCATATATTTT
J gene: TRBJ1-3
V gene: TRBV4-1
clone size: .
D gene: .

CDR3 protein: CASRIEAGSYEQYF
CDR3 DNA: TGTGCCAGCAGAATTGAGGCAGGATCCTACGAGCAGTACTTC
J gene: TRBJ2-7
V gene: TRBV2
clone size: .
D gene: .

CDR3 protein: CASSLRVGLAGSYEQYF
CDR3 DNA: TGTGCCAGCAGCCTTAGGGTCGGGCTAGCGGGTTCCTACGAGCAGTACTTC
J gene: TRBJ2-7
V gene: TRBV7-2
clone size: once
D gene: TRBD2

CDR3 protein: CASRLAVQETQYF
CDR3 DNA: TGCGCCAGCAGACTAGCGGTCCAAGAGACCCAGTACTTC
J gene: TRBJ2-5
V gene: TRBV5-1
clone size: .
D gene: TRBD2

CDR3 protein: CASSPPGLAALNEQFF
CDR3 DNA: TGTGCCAGCAGTCCCCCGGGACTAGCGGCATTAAATGAGCAGTTCTTC
J gene: TRBJ2-1
V gene: TRBV28
clone size: .
D gene: TRBD2

CDR3 protein: CASSLAATGGMEKLFF
CDR3 DNA: TGTGCCAGCAGCTTAGCCGCGACAGGGGGCATGGAAAAACTGTTTTTT
J gene: TRBJ1-4
V gene: TRBV7-2
clone size: .
D gene: TRBD1

CDR3 protein: CASRTAMNTEAFF
CDR3 DNA: TGTGCCAGTCGGACGGCAATGAACACTGAAGCTTTCTTT
J gene: TRBJ1-1
V gene: TRBV2
clone size: few
D gene: .

CDR3 protein: CAWRNSGKANNEQFF
CDR3 DNA: TGTGCCTGGAGGAATAGCGGGAAGGCAAACAATGAGCAGTTCTTC
J gene: TRBJ2-1
V gene: TRBV30
clone size: many
D gene: TRBD2

CDR3 protein: CASSFLAGGAPNEQFF
CDR3 DNA: TGCGCCAGCAGCTTTTTAGCGGGGGGGGCCCCCAATGAGCAGTTCTTC
J gene: TRBJ2-1
V gene: TRBV5-1
clone size: .
D gene: TRBD2

CDR3 protein: CASSYQRSGGHGYTF
CDR3 DNA: TGTGCCAGCAGCTACCAACGCTCAGGGGGCCATGGCTACACCTTC
J gene: TRBJ1-2
V gene: TRBV7-2
clone size: .
D gene: TRBD1

CDR3 protein: CASSLGQANEKLFF
CDR3 DNA: TGTGCCAGCAGCTTGGGGCAGGCTAATGAAAAACTGTTTTTT
J gene: TRBJ1-4
V gene: TRBV7-9
clone size: .
D gene: .

CDR3 protein: CASSPFASSVSGEQFF
CDR3 DNA: TGCGCCAGCAGCCCTTTTGCTAGCAGTGTTTCGGGTGAGCAGTTCTTC
J gene: TRBJ2-1
V gene: TRBV5-1
clone size: .
D gene: .

CDR3 protein: CASSTQGAGANVLTF
CDR3 DNA: TGTGCCAGTAGTACCCAGGGCGCTGGGGCCAACGTCCTGACTTTC
J gene: TRBJ2-6
V gene: TRBV19
clone size: .
D gene: .

CDR3 protein: CASNEFGGQETQYF
CDR3 DNA: TGTGCCAGCAACGAGTTTGGGGGCCAAGAGACCCAGTACTTC
J gene: TRBJ2-5
V gene: TRBV6-1
clone size: .
D gene: .

CDR3 protein: CASNLLAGATDTQYF
CDR3 DNA: TGTGCCAGCAATTTACTAGCGGGGGCCACAGATACGCAGTATTTT
J gene: TRBJ2-3
V gene: TRBV28
clone size: .
D gene: TRBD2

CDR3 protein: CASSSSGGKGTGELFF
CDR3 DNA: TGCGCCAGCAGCTCTAGCGGGGGAAAGGGCACCGGGGAGCTGTTTTTT
J gene: TRBJ2-2
V gene: TRBV5-1
clone size: once
D gene: TRBD2